This record concerns one TCR beta chain sequence. The antigen remains unidentified. Amplifying from RNA transcripts, the study obtained TCR beta CDR3 regions. First-round RT-PCR relied on HTBI primers, and a second-round multiplex PCR came next. TCRdb re-derived calls from the multiplex PCR reads in MiXCR, one entry per CDR3 protein. In the table there are approximately 1.2 million distinct CDR3 sequences, about 36% of which are singletons. The germline V gene has CDR1 ENHRY and CDR2 SYGVKD. Trimming removed 6 bases from V and 5 bases from J; junction bases left unmatched: 12. The CDR3 has 16 amino acids. Exclusion applied to patients with other autoimmune diseases, uncontrolled infections, pregnancy or lactation. This entry belongs to a study of Graves' ophthalmopathy and Graves' hyperthyroidism. Notes on the study in general: Ophthalmopathy and stable hyperthyroidism were discriminated by a 13-signature model, with roughly 88% sensitivity and 65% to 83% specificity. Blood shared most expanded thyroid clonotypes above 0.001 frequency.

This chain links TRBV10-3 with TRBJ2-5; 10 bases fit TRBD2. The TCR was taken from an adult man with Graves' hyperthyroidism. The sequenced sample consisted of peripheral blood or thyroid tissue (not recorded which). The CDR3 DNA is TGTGCCATCAGCGATGGGGCTAGCGGGAGAAGGGAGACCCAGTACTTC. Translated: CAISDGASGRRETQYF.